These T cell receptor beta chains were read from a single sample in a study of blood T cell repertoires in COVID-19. Method: immunoSEQ multiplex PCR; TCRdb's copy keeps in-frame clones and lacks some. The repertoire includes 200,000 to 250,000 clones, approximately 84% of them detected once, and about 3% sits in the top ten. The sample taken for sequencing was peripheral blood. These receptors originate from a woman in her twenties or thirties who had recovered from COVID-19. CDR3s include the opening cysteine and the closing phenylalanine or tryptophan.

j_gene	v_gene	len	CDR3aa
TRBJ1-1	TRBV3-1/TRBV3-2	16	CASSQAPDRVNTEAFF
TRBJ2-7	TRBV6-2/TRBV6-3	15	CASSSRLAGGPEQYF
TRBJ1-1	TRBV7-8	14	CASSVMTGNTEAFF
TRBJ1-1	TRBV6-1	14	CASSEQRVDTEAFF
TRBJ1-2	TRBV25-1	13	CASSELTGTGYTF
TRBJ2-3	TRBV7-8	17	CASSPQLGGKRTDTQYF
TRBJ2-7	TRBV5-1	14	CASRNSAGGYEQYF
TRBJ2-3	TRBV5-1	15	CASSFSGGLTDTQYF
TRBJ1-2	TRBV19	15	CASSITGSYDYGYTF
TRBJ2-2	TRBV11-2	15	CASSTRDRHTGELFF
TRBJ1-3	TRBV7-2	15	CASSLAGARGNTIYF
TRBJ2-7	TRBV21-1	16	CASSKVDGQGNYEQYF
TRBJ2-1	TRBV4-3	15	CASSQDASGVDEQFF
TRBJ2-2	TRBV4-1	15	CASSQMTGTTGELFF
TRBJ2-5	TRBV6-2/TRBV6-3	17	CASSYSSGGGPQETQYF
TRBJ2-7	TRBV18	15	CASSPVGGSSYEQYF
TRBJ2-5	TRBV5-1	16	CASSAPLGTAQETQYF
TRBJ2-3	TRBV19	15	CASTHGAWGTDTQYF
TRBJ1-4	TRBV19	13	CASSWALSEKLFF
TRBJ1-2	TRBV6-2/TRBV6-3	17	CASSRPTGSVSNYGYTF
TRBJ1-6	TRBV2	14	CASRGDSLWSPLHF
TRBJ1-1	TRBV27	15	CASSSPGTGYTEAFF
TRBJ1-1	TRBV5-5	14	CASSSIQGRTEAFF
TRBJ2-7	TRBV2	14	CASRPGTVLGEQYF
TRBJ2-4	TRBV5-1	16	CASSSGQGEAKNIQYF
TRBJ2-7	TRBV30	14	CAWLPGQGPYEQYF
TRBJ2-3	TRBV7-8	13	CASSSVSTDTQYF
TRBJ1-4	TRBV4-3	16	CASSQGPRTGYEKLFF
TRBJ2-1	TRBV12-5	11	CASGSAKKQFF
TRBJ2-7	TRBV5-6	16	CASSLARDRGLHEQYF
TRBJ1-5	TRBV5-1	15	CASSPQGGFLQPQHF
TRBJ2-1	TRBV15	15	CATSAIDRGLNEQFF
TRBJ2-1	TRBV4-1	15	CASSLLAGRYNEQFF
TRBJ1-2	TRBV28	14	CASSSARALYGYTF
TRBJ1-5	TRBV7-2	13	CASSTGQNQPQHF
TRBJ2-5	TRBV9	14	CASSVEGMGETQYF
TRBJ1-6	TRBV2	15	CASSGRTGDNSPLHF
TRBJ1-2	TRBV12-5	14	CASGLAGRDYGYTF
TRBJ2-1	TRBV6-2/TRBV6-3	12	CASSPSGREQFF
TRBJ2-3	TRBV6-5	13	CAGKRGGTDTQYF